The 14 T cell receptor beta chains in this list originate from one sample, sequenced in a study of cytomegalovirus exposure and HLA in healthy donors. Use of 60 Vbeta and 13 Jbeta primers characterized the PCR. Sequencing was performed with immunoSEQ multiplex PCR; in TCRdb, only in-frame clones are kept and a portion is missing. The table has about 130,000 clones, roughly four fifths seen once. Sequencing input: PBMCs. These receptors originate from a man younger than 40 in good health and CMV-seronegative.

CDR3 residues: CASSRDTKTYEQYF. DNA for the CDR3: TGTGCCAGCAGCAGGGACACGAAAACCTACGAGCAGTACTTC. The chain is built from TRBV6-6 and TRBJ2-7; TRBD1 is a possible D gene (6 bases). Germline values: CDR1 MNHNY, CDR2 SVGAGI (reference sequence). There are 14 residues in the CDR3. Trimming pared 6 bases from V and 2 bases from J, leaving 14 bases between.

The chain couples TRBV19 to TRBJ2-7; 13 bases align to TRBD2. Germline-derived CDR1 and CDR2 are LNHDA and SQIVND (reference sequence). Unmatched junction bases numbered 5, after V lost 3 bases and J lost 3 bases. This CDR3 is 16 amino acids long. The CDR3 DNA is TGTGCCAGTAGTATGGAGGGGACTAGCGGGATCTACGAGCAGTACTTC. It yields the protein CASSMEGTSGIYEQYF.

The V and J genes are TRBV5-1 and TRBJ2-1, with a tentative D call TRBD1 (5 bases). The CDR3 consists of 15 residues. Germline values: CDR1 SGHRS, CDR2 YFSETQ. Between the trimmed V and J ends, which lost 0 bases and 4 bases, there was a span of 11 bases. The CDR3 region has the DNA TGCGCCAGCAGCTTGGGGCAGGGCCCTTACAATGAGCAGTTCTTC. It codes for CASSLGQGPYNEQFF.

This chain links TRBV7-9 with TRBJ2-7; D is perhaps TRBD1 (5 bases). V lost 6 bases, J lost 3 bases, and 6 bases lay in between. The CDR3 extends over 11 amino acids. From germline, CDR1 is SEHNR and CDR2 FQNEAQ (reference sequence). The CDR3 DNA sequence: TGTGCCAGCAGAGGGGTCTACGAGCAGTACTTC. It encodes CASRGVYEQYF.

The genes are TRBV29-1 and TRBJ1-4; perhaps TRBD1 as D (5 bases). V was pared by 2 bases and J by 9 bases, with 13 bases between. CDR1 and CDR2 from the germline V gene are SQVTM and ANQGSEA. The CDR3 is 13 residues long. CDR3 nucleotides: TGCAGCGTTGAAAGTCAGGGTCGGAAAAAACTGTTTTTT. As protein: CSVESQGRKKLFF.

The chain employs TRBV6-1 and TRBJ1-5; D gene ambiguous. Germline loops: CDR1 MNHNS, CDR2 SASEGT. This CDR3 has 12 residues. The V and J ends lost 4 bases and 6 bases respectively, with 7 bases between them. The CDR3 bases are TGTGCCAGCAGTGCATGTTGTCAGCCCCAGCATTTT. Translating it yields CASSACCQPQHF.

The V call is TRBV5-1, the J call TRBJ2-3; no firm D call. Per the germline V gene, CDR1 is SGHRS and CDR2 is YFSETQ. V was shortened by 7 bases and J by 2 bases, with 20 bases between the two germline ends. The CDR3 covers 16 residues. The CDR3 region has the DNA TGCGCCAGCCGCGCAGGCCGCGATTTTGACACAGATACGCAGTATTTT. Amino acid sequence: CASRAGRDFDTDTQYF.

The table lists this clone with a few counts. The chain recombines TRBV6-1 with TRBJ1-5, with D unresolved. There are 13 residues in the CDR3. The V end was cut by 2 bases, the J end by 0 bases, with 2 bases between. CDR1 MNHNS and CDR2 SASEGT come from the germline V gene. CDR3 region: CASSEYSNQPQHF. In DNA form, the CDR3 reads TGTGCCAGCAGTGAATATAGCAATCAGCCCCAGCATTTT.

The rearrangement joins TRBV5-1 to TRBJ2-7, with TRBD2 identical over 7 bases. CDR1 and CDR2 (germline): SGHRS, YFSETQ. V dropped 4 bases and J dropped 4; count of bases not matched to a gene: 14. The CDR3 covers 16 residues. CDR3 in DNA: TGCGCCAGCAGCGGACCTCTGGGCGGGAGTATGTACGAGCAGTACTTC. As protein: CASSGPLGGSMYEQYF.

In DNA, the CDR3 is TGTGCCAGCAGTAGCCGGACAACCCAAAGGGGTGGCTACACCTTC. Protein: CASSSRTTQRGGYTF. V usage is TRBV6-1 and J usage is TRBJ1-2, with TRBD1 as a possible D gene (5 bases). CDR1 and CDR2 from the germline V gene are MNHNS and SASEGT. Trimming removed 5 bases at V and 7 bases at J, with 20 bases between. This CDR3 comprises 15 residues.

The CDR3 region is CASSVAGTQINTGELFF. DNA of the CDR3: TGTGCCAGCAGCGTAGCCGGGACTCAGATTAACACCGGGGAGCTGTTTTTT. This sequence joins TRBV9 and TRBJ2-2; TRBD2 might be the D (6 bases). This CDR3 contains 17 residues. The ends were cut back, 0 bases at V and 2 bases at J, with 14 bases in the middle. Germline CDR1 and CDR2: SGDLS and YYNGEE.

The rearrangement links TRBV19 to TRBJ2-3; 10 bases agree with TRBD2. The CDR3 spans 18 residues. The V segment lost 0 bases and the J segment 2 bases; nucleotides outside the gene matches: 8. From germline, CDR1 is LNHDA and CDR2 SQIVND (reference sequence). CDR3 bases: TGTGCCAGTAGTATAGATCCCCCGACTAGCGGGTCCACAGATACGCAGTATTTT. Its translation: CASSIDPPTSGSTDTQYF.

The chain has TRBV5-4 and TRBJ2-1, with 8 bases fitting TRBD2. With 4 bases clipped from V and 4 bases from J, the junction kept 10 bases outside the gene matches. The germline gives CDR1 SGHNT, CDR2 YYREEE (reference sequence). The CDR3 covers 16 residues. The CDR3 DNA is TGTGCCAGCAGCCCACGCGTTAGCGGGATTTACAATGAGCAGTTCTTC. It encodes CASSPRVSGIYNEQFF.

This clone was picked up a small number of times. The junction departs from the called germline gene at one end, perhaps through a read error. The chain combines TRBV7-9 with TRBJ1-4, with 10 bases fitting TRBD1. The CDR3 spans 13 residues. Germline lookup yields CDR1 SEHNR and CDR2 FQNEAQ (reference sequence). DNA of the CDR3: TGTTCCAGCAGCTTAGGACAGGGGGATCGGGCGTTTTTT. This encodes CSSSLGQGDRAFF.